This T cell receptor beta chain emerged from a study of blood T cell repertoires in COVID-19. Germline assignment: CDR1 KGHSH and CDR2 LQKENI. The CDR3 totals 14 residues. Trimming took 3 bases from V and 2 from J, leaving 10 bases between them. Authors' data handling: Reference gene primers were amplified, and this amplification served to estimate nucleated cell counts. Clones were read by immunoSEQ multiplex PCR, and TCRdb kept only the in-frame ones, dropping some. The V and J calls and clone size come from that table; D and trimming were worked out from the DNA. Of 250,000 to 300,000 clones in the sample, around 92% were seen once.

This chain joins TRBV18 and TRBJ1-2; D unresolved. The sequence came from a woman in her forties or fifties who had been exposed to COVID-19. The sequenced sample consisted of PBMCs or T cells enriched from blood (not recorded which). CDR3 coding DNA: TGTGCCAGCTCACCGGCCGAAGTCAACTATGGCTACACCTTC. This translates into CASSPAEVNYGYTF.